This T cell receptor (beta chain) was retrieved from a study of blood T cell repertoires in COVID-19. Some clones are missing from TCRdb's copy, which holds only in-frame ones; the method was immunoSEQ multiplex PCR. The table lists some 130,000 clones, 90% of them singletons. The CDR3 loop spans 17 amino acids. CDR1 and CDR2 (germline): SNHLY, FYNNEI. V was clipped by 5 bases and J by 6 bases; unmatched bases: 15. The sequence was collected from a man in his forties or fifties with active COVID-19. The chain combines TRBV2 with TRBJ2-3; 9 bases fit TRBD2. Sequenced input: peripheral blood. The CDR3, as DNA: TGTGCCAGCAGTTCTACAATTCGACTAGCGGAGCGGGATACGCAGTATTTT. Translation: CASSSTIRLAERDTQYF.